Below are 18 T cell receptor beta chains sequenced from a single sample in a study of T-cell reconstitution after alpha-beta-depleted transplantation in children. The authors prepared the TCRbeta library with unique molecular identifiers. TCRdb re-analysed the PCR reads in MiXCR, keeping a single row per CDR3 protein. The sample gives 80,000 to 100,000 distinct CDR3 sequences, less than 25% of which show up once; around 21% is in the top ten. The material was PBMCs, obtained before TCRalphabeta/CD19-depleted stem cell transplant. Receptor source: a boy aged 2 to 9 with acute lymphoblastic leukemia, due to receive a stem cell transplant.

The chain employs TRBV20-1 and TRBJ2-1; D is uncertain. CDR1 DFQATT and CDR2 SNEGSKA come from the germline V gene (reference sequence). The CDR3 covers 10 residues. This chain's CDR3 is CNLGLSEQFF. DNA of the CDR3: TGCAACCTTGGTTTGAGTGAGCAGTTCTTC.

This clonotype occurred a few times. The V call is TRBV6-1, the J call TRBJ1-1, with D hard to call. V lost 6 bases to trimming and J lost 1 base, with 9 bases between them. The CDR3 runs 13 residues. Germline lookup yields CDR1 MNHNS and CDR2 SASEGT. The CDR3 coding sequence is TGTGCCAGCAGGACGTTGGGGAACACTGAAGCTTTCTTT. Translating gives CASRTLGNTEAFF.

The chain links TRBV7-2 to TRBJ2-7; 8 nucleotides match TRBD1. The CDR3 has 14 residues. V lost 2 bases and J lost 3; bases outside the gene matches: 3. Looked up from germline, CDR1 is SGHTA and CDR2 is FQGNSA. Here the CDR3 reads CASSLSGGLYEQYF. The CDR3 DNA is TGTGCCAGCAGCTTATCAGGGGGCCTCTACGAGCAGTACTTC.

The genes are TRBV20-1 and TRBJ2-1; D tentatively fits TRBD1 or TRBD2 (5 bases each). CDR1 is DFQATT and CDR2 is SNEGSKA in the germline V gene (reference sequence). V lost 6 bases to trimming and J lost 0 bases, with 12 bases between them. The CDR3 covers 14 residues. The CDR3 DNA is TGCAGTGCAAAGAGGGGTTACTCCTACAATGAGCAGTTCTTC. Amino acid sequence: CSAKRGYSYNEQFF.

The CDR3 here is CAWSPGRGEQFF. For the CDR3, the DNA is TGTGCCTGGAGTCCAGGGCGGGGAGAGCAGTTCTTC. The rearrangement joins TRBV30 to TRBJ2-1; tentatively, D is TRBD2 (6 bases). V gave up 2 bases and J gave up 10 bases, with 12 bases separating them. This CDR3 is built from 12 residues. The germline V gene encodes CDR1 GTSNPN and CDR2 SVGIG (reference sequence).

This chain links TRBV20-1 with TRBJ1-2; D is unresolved. Between the trimmed V and J ends, which lost 1 base and 2 bases, there was a span of 11 bases. Germline loops: CDR1 DFQATT, CDR2 SNEGSKA (reference sequence). The CDR3 runs to 14 residues. The DNA for the CDR3 is TGCAGTGCTAGAGGGGGAGAGTCCAACTATGGCTACACCTTC. Amino acids: CSARGGESNYGYTF.

About this clonotype itself: A junction boundary mismatches the germline segment, possibly from a read error. The gene calls are TRBV7-6 and TRBJ2-7; TRBD2 agrees at 7 bases. Germline loops: CDR1 SGHVS, CDR2 FNYEAQ. This CDR3 is 14 amino acids long. CDR3 loop: CATSSSGVRAEQYF. As DNA, the CDR3 is TGTGCCACCAGCTCTAGCGGAGTTAGGGCCGAACAGTACTTC. Full variable domain (rest looked up from reference TRBV7-6 and TRBJ2-7): GAGVSQSPRYKVTKRGQDVALRCDPISGHVSLYWYRQALGQGPEFLTYFNYEAQQDKSGLPNDRFSAERPEGSISTLTIQRTEQRDSAMYRCATSSSGVRAEQYFGPGTRLTVT.

The sample holds a few counts of this clonotype. The chain links TRBV20-1 to TRBJ1-1; D gene uncertain. CDR1 is DFQATT and CDR2 is SNEGSKA in the germline V gene (reference sequence). The CDR3 runs to 12 residues. V lost 5 bases and J 1 base, leaving 8 bases between the germline ends. CDR3 in DNA: TGCAGTGCTTTACTCCAGAACACTGAAGCTTTCTTT. Protein sequence: CSALLQNTEAFF.

In DNA, the CDR3 is TGCGCCAGCAGTGAGAGCGGAGGGTACAATGAGCAGTTCTTC. Its protein product is CASSESGGYNEQFF. This chain joins TRBV10-1 and TRBJ2-1; D is perhaps TRBD2 (6 bases). V lost 2 bases, J lost 4 bases, and 9 bases lay in between. Germline V lookup: CDR1 WNHNN, CDR2 SYGVQD (reference sequence). The CDR3 is 14 amino acids.

The V and J genes are TRBV5-1 and TRBJ2-7; 8 bases match TRBD1. Germline CDR1 SGHRS, CDR2 YFSETQ. V shed 0 bases, J shed 6 bases, and the junction held 8 bases outside the gene matches. The CDR3 is 15 residues long. The CDR3 protein is CASSLDGQGGAEQYF. Written as DNA, the CDR3 is TGCGCCAGCAGCTTGGACGGACAGGGAGGAGCCGAGCAGTACTTC.

This clonotype came up a few times. This sequence joins TRBV5-6 and TRBJ2-7; D is uncertain. The CDR3 spans 13 residues. Trimming took 4 bases from V and 3 from J, leaving 11 bases between them. In germline, CDR1 is SGHDT, CDR2 YYEEEE. The CDR3 is CASSQPHIYEQYF. CDR3 in DNA: TGTGCCAGCAGCCAGCCGCACATCTACGAGCAGTACTTC.

V gene TRBV20-1 combines with J gene TRBJ2-1; D uncertain. The CDR3 is 16 amino acids. V was shortened by 0 bases and J by 8 bases, with 20 bases between the two germline ends. Looked up from germline, CDR1 is DFQATT and CDR2 is SNEGSKA (reference sequence). CDR3 sequence: CSAREYSSGRVYEQFF. For the CDR3, the DNA is TGCAGTGCTAGAGAATATAGCTCAGGAAGAGTCTATGAGCAGTTCTTC.

The sample holds a few counts of this clonotype. The CDR3 bases are TGCAGCGCCGGACAGGGTGCAGACTATGGCTACACCTTC. This codes for CSAGQGADYGYTF. The chain combines TRBV29-1 with TRBJ1-2, with TRBD1 matching 8 bases. The CDR3 totals 13 residues. CDR1 is SQVTM and CDR2 is ANQGSEA in the germline V gene. V lost 7 bases, J lost 3 bases, and 7 bases stayed unmatched.

The chain combines TRBV5-1 with TRBJ2-7, with 8 bases fitting TRBD1. Trimming at V came to 4 bases and at J to 2 bases, leaving 8 bases not matched to a gene. CDR1 is SGHRS and CDR2 is YFSETQ in the germline V gene. The CDR3 is 15 residues long. CDR3 nucleotide sequence: TGCGCCAGCAGCAGCTCCGGGACAGGAGCCTACGAGCAGTACTTC. Its protein is CASSSSGTGAYEQYF.

This clonotype was seen many times. The V gene is TRBV2, the J gene TRBJ2-5; D is uncertain. CDR3 length: 12 residues. The germline gives CDR1 SNHLY, CDR2 FYNNEI. Deletions cut 7 bases from V and 1 base from J, with 7 bases between. The CDR3 bases are TGTGCCAGCAATCGGGCCCAAGAGACCCAGTACTTC. It is translated as CASNRAQETQYF.

The J gene is TRBJ2-3, the V gene TRBV7-2; 9 bases agree with TRBD1. The J segment lost 3 bases and the V segment lost 3 bases, leaving 7 bases of the junction unmatched. The CDR3 length is 16 residues. In germline, CDR1 is SGHTA, CDR2 FQGNSA. The CDR3 here is CASSFRDRARTDTQYF. In DNA, the CDR3 is TGTGCCAGCAGCTTCCGGGACAGGGCCCGTACAGATACGCAGTATTTT.

This clonotype was observed a handful of times. The gene calls are TRBV6-6 and TRBJ2-3, with no clear D. The V gene lost 7 bases and the J gene lost 6 bases, with 14 bases spanning the gap. This CDR3 is 13 amino acids long. Germline V gene lookup returns CDR1 MNHNY and CDR2 SVGAGI (reference sequence). The CDR3 DNA reads TGTGCCAGCACCAGAAATTGGCAGGATACGCAGTATTTT. Its protein product is CASTRNWQDTQYF.

This clonotype showed up just a few times. The chain employs TRBV29-1 and TRBJ2-1; D call uncertain. With 1 base removed from V and 10 bases from J, the gap between germline ends came to 17 bases. The CDR3 is 14 amino acids. The germline gives CDR1 SQVTM, CDR2 ANQGSEA. In DNA form, the CDR3 reads TGCAGCGTTGAAGCTCCGAGATTTCGGCAAGAGCAGTTCTTC. This codes for CSVEAPRFRQEQFF.